The present T cell receptor beta chain was sequenced within a study of regulatory T cells in long-lasting Graves disease. This clonotype showed up many times. The antigen is unknown. To make TCR beta libraries, researchers used iRepertoire HTBI primers and Arm-PCR of CDR3 regions. TCRdb independently ran MiXCR on the multiplex PCR reads; one entry per CDR3 protein. The profile shows about 370,000 distinct CDR3 sequences, about 14% of them singletons. Time point reported: newly diagnosed GD, antithyroid drugs for less than 3 months. Following extraction of RNA from PBMCs, that RNA was used to make the TCR library. In this cohort, patients came from an endocrinology department located in Xi'an, China. General study results and limits: Persistent patients shared 2,500 to 3,000 public clonotypes among themselves. Newly diagnosed patients shared fewer, at about a thousand. TRBV28 was favored in persistent disease, as were TRBJ1-2 and TRBJ2-5.

The V gene lost 7 bases and the J gene lost 3 bases, with 6 bases spanning the gap. CDR3 length: 11 residues. Germline lookup yields CDR1 SGHAT and CDR2 FQNNGV. The chain combines TRBV11-2 with TRBJ1-1; no clear D. This specimen was peripheral blood mononuclear cells (PBMCs), taken at new diagnosis, from a patient treated with antithyroid drugs. The receptor's source is a female donor with Graves disease. Here the CDR3 reads CASNTYTEAFF. The CDR3 nucleotides are TGTGCCAGCAACACTTACACTGAAGCTTTCTTT.